This T cell receptor (beta chain) was captured by sequencing in a study of T cells after yellow fever vaccination (dated 2019 in TCRdb). Concerning the study at large: The SMART-Seq v4 Ultra Low Input RNA kit was used to prepare libraries from fractions with low cell numbers. To follow T-cell clones before and after both primary and booster YFV17D yellow fever vaccination, bulk TCR alpha and beta repertoires underwent longitudinal sequencing. Two healthy male donors, one aged 18 to 30 and one aged 30 to 40 years, were included in the cohort. Blood was collected at multiple timepoints before and after primary and secondary immunization, and bulk PBMC replicates and cell subsets were isolated. General findings and caveats noted by the study authors: The secondary T-cell response was weaker than the primary response but faster, peaking on day 5 instead of day 15. Because only two donors were included in the study, the extent to which the findings can be generalized is limited. A small fraction of clonotypes appeared in both the CD4 and CD8 compartments, likely as a result of convergent recombination. Because abundant contaminating clonotypes from the bulk population could be contained in FACS-sorted repertoires, computational filtering was required. Most clones expanded after primary vaccination were re-detected after the booster (96% of CD4 and about nine tenths of CD8), suggesting broad memory maintenance.

Sequencing instrument: Illumina NovaSeq 6000. TCR cDNA was made using 5'RACE template switching, a step that added a universal primer site and unique molecular identifiers. Priming for cDNA synthesis came from both the TCR alpha and TCR beta constant segments. Two PCR steps were used to amplify libraries, with sample barcodes and sequencing adapters being added in the second step. Sequencing of the libraries was done on either Illumina HiSeq 2500 (2x100 bp) or NovaSeq (2x150 bp). In the authors' own workflow: Reads were demultiplexed and collapsed into UMI consensus sequences with MIGEC, and V(D)J alignment was performed with MiXCR. Clonotypes responding to the vaccine were identified with edgeR on replicate PBMC samples, with the criteria of FDR below 0.01 and a log2 fold change above 5 up to day 15. CD4 or CD8 identity was assigned to each bulk clonotype according to whether the clonotype was present at higher abundance in the sequenced CD4 repertoire or the sequenced CD8 repertoire. In-frame beta chains were kept once TCRdb had trimmed the public reads at Q25 with fastp and called clones with MiXCR. CDR3 protein duplicates are merged, each entry listing the most common genes and DNA. TCRdb, not the original authors, processed these V and J calls. This sample has over 300,000 distinct CDR3 sequences in its table, and around 3.6% of those were observed once. The ten largest clones take up 23% of the sample.

The junction shows trimming of 2 bases on V and 1 base on J, and the gene matches do not reach 5 bases of it. CDR1 is given as SGHVS and CDR2 as FQNEAQ, both from the germline V gene. Counted from cysteine to phenylalanine, this CDR3 has 16 amino acids. Of the read, only the CDR3 DNA is kept; its 48 bases are in frame from base 1. The treatment or condition label for this specimen denotes: live attenuated yellow fever vaccine strain. At every blood-draw timepoint, two biological replicates of bulk PBMCs were collected. PBMCs were isolated from peripheral blood using a standard Ficoll-Paque protocol. RNA was extracted with TriZol from bulk PBMCs, CD4 and CD8 fractions, and dextramer-positive and dextramer-negative fractions. In this sample, this clonotype turned up many times. Its antigen remains unidentified. No much larger clone exists at a distance of one base, and base qualities are not known.

Here the sequenced sample was PBMCs, taken on the day of the yellow fever booster vaccination. The receptor's source is a man between 18 and 29 years old who received the YFV17D yellow fever vaccine. The chain is encoded by TRBV7-8 joined to TRBJ2-1; TRBD2 aligns with 7 central bases. The CDR3 reads as follows: CASSLRLAVSYNEQFF. The nucleotides are TGTGCCAGCAGCTTAAGGCTAGCGGTATCCTACAATGAGCAGTTCTTC.